A single sample gave rise to the 32 T cell receptor beta chains below, sequenced in a study of T cell repertoires in cytomegalovirus infection (dated by TCRdb to about 2019). What this sample's treatment or condition label stands for: in vitro stimulation with specific CMV peptide epitopes to enrich CMV-specific T cells. Sequenced on an Illumina HiSeq 1500. TCRdb cleaned the public reads at Q25 with fastp, built clones with MiXCR and kept in-frame beta chains. Identical CDR3 proteins give one entry, which carries the most common genes and DNA. The sample table contains hundreds of thousands of distinct CDR3 sequences; only one count was recorded for around a third of them. Jointly, the top ten make up 15% to 20% of the sample. These receptors have no known antigen. The sequencing used cultured PBMCs, collected from culture after CMV antigen stimulation. All receptors derive from a human donor in good health (CMV status not recorded). Some clones in this sample may be carry-over from other donors' samples.

The chain links TRBV28 to TRBJ2-4; D gene uncertain. Trimming stripped 11 bases from V and 5 bases from J, with 13 bases between. The CDR3 spans 12 residues. The germline V gene has CDR1 MDHEN and CDR2 SYDVKM. The DNA for the CDR3 is TGTGCCGCCTCCACCTTGGAAAACATTCAGTACTTC. Its protein product is CAASTLENIQYF.

V and J are TRBV7-6 and TRBJ2-7, with D perhaps TRBD1 (6 bases). Germline V gene lookup returns CDR1 SGHVS and CDR2 FNYEAQ. The CDR3 has 15 residues. Trimming stripped 1 base from V and 0 bases from J, with 10 bases between. The CDR3 DNA reads TGTGCCAGCAGCTTAGAGGGGGATGGCTCCTACGAGCAGTACTTC. Translated: CASSLEGDGSYEQYF.

This clonotype was observed at least ten times. The genes are TRBV5-4 and TRBJ2-1, with D possibly matching TRBD2 (5 bases). V was cut by 3 bases and J by 2 bases, with 12 bases left in between. This CDR3 region has 15 residues. Germline V gene lookup returns CDR1 SGHNT and CDR2 YYREEE (reference sequence). The CDR3 region is CASSWTPSPYNEQFF. For the CDR3, the DNA is TGTGCCAGCAGCTGGACTCCCAGCCCCTACAATGAGCAGTTCTTC.

Worth noting for this clonotype: A junction end diverges from the germline sequence, so it may reflect a read error. The chain recombines TRBV7-9 with TRBJ2-3; D could derive from TRBD1 or TRBD2 (5 bases each). The germline V gene encodes CDR1 SEHNR and CDR2 FQNEAQ (reference sequence). The CDR3 has 17 amino acids. CDR3 protein: CASSLEPSGTLGDTQFF. The CDR3 coding sequence is TGTGCCAGCAGCTTAGAACCCTCAGGGACCTTGGGAGATACGCAGTTTTTT.

The chain is built from TRBV12-3 or TRBV12-4 and TRBJ2-7; D might be TRBD2 (6 bases). Between the trimmed V and J ends, which lost 10 bases and 4 bases, there was a span of 17 bases. The length of the CDR3 is 13 residues. The chain's CDR3 is CANSKGLAYEQYF. DNA of the CDR3: TGTGCCAACTCAAAGGGACTTGCTTACGAGCAGTACTTC.

This clonotype occurred many times. The J gene is TRBJ2-7, the V gene TRBV7-2; 8 positions match TRBD2. CDR1 and CDR2 from the germline V gene are SGHTA and FQGNSA. J was trimmed by 3 bases and V by 2 bases; bases with no gene match: 12. The CDR3 is 17 amino acids. In nucleotides, the CDR3 is TGTGCCAGCAGCTTAAGGAGGGCTAGCGGGCGCGGCTACGAGCAGTACTTC. It is translated as CASSLRRASGRGYEQYF. Using reference TRBV7-2 and TRBJ2-7 for the parts outside the CDR3, the full variable domain is GAGVSQSPSNKVTEKGKDVELRCDPISGHTALYWYRQSLGQGLEFLIYFQGNSAPDKSGLPSDRFSAERTGGSVSTLTIQRTQQEDSAVYLCASSLRRASGRGYEQYFGPGTRLTVT.

This chain uses TRBV7-8 with TRBJ2-4; the D call may be TRBD1 or TRBD2 (6 bases each). V was trimmed by 7 bases and J by 0 bases, leaving 13 bases between them. The CDR3 is 15 residues long. Germline CDR1 and CDR2: SGHVS and FQNEAQ. This chain's CDR3 is CASTPEGGAKNIQYF. The CDR3 DNA reads TGTGCCAGCACCCCCGAGGGGGGAGCCAAAAACATTCAGTACTTC. Based on the CDR3 plus reference TRBV7-8 and TRBJ2-4, the full variable domain is GAGVSQSPRYKVAKRGQDVALRCDPISGHVSLFWYQQALGQGPEFLTYFQNEAQLDKSGLPSDRFFAERPEGSVSTLKIQRTQQEDSAVYLCASTPEGGAKNIQYFGAGTRLSVL.

The chain links TRBV19 to TRBJ1-1, with 7 bases fitting TRBD1. With 2 bases clipped from V and 7 bases from J, the junction kept 4 bases outside the gene matches. This CDR3 is 13 amino acids long. Germline V gene sequence: CDR1 LNHDA, CDR2 SQIVND (reference sequence). In DNA form, the CDR3 reads TGTGCCAGTAGTATATCAGGGGGTGGTGAAGCTTTCTTT. Amino acid sequence: CASSISGGGEAFF. The variable domain in full, completed from reference TRBV19 and TRBJ1-1, reads DGGITQSPKYLFRKEGQNVTLSCEQNLNHDAMYWYRQDPGQGLRLIYYSQIVNDFQKGDIAEGYSVSREKKESFPLTVTSAQKNPTAFYLCASSISGGGEAFFGQGTRLTVV.

This chain connects TRBV27 to TRBJ2-7; 9 bases are shared with TRBD1. V was clipped by 3 bases and J by 3 bases; unmatched bases: 6. The CDR3 runs 15 residues. Germline CDR1 reads MNHEY; CDR2 reads SMNVEV (reference sequence). The CDR3 nucleotides read TGTGCCAGCAGTTTCCTCACGACAGGGGGCTACGAGCAGTACTTC. Translation gives CASSFLTTGGYEQYF.

The chain couples TRBV7-2 to TRBJ2-3; 8 nucleotides agree with TRBD2. Trimming took 1 base from V and 6 from J; bases not matched to a gene: 9. The CDR3 consists of 16 residues. CDR1 and CDR2 (germline): SGHTA, FQGNSA. The CDR3 sequence is CASSLGRVAGMDTQYF. The CDR3 nucleotides read TGTGCCAGCAGCTTAGGTCGGGTAGCGGGAATGGATACGCAGTATTTT.

This clonotype has at least ten counts. The chain joins TRBV7-2 to TRBJ1-2; no definite D call. V lost 9 bases and J 0 bases, leaving 2 bases between the germline ends. Germline CDR1 and CDR2: SGHTA and FQGNSA. The CDR3 contains 10 residues. In nucleotides, the CDR3 is TGTGCCAGGGCTAACTATGGCTACACCTTC. Translated: CARANYGYTF.

The table lists this clonotype with many counts. The gene calls are TRBV7-2 and TRBJ2-7; TRBD2 agrees at 7 bases. This CDR3 comprises 17 residues. With V trimmed by 1 base and J by 8 bases, 17 bases remained unmatched. The germline CDR1 and CDR2 sequences are SGHTA and FQGNSA. CDR3 protein: CASSLGQDLAAPGKQYF. The CDR3 DNA reads as TGTGCCAGCAGCTTAGGTCAAGATCTAGCGGCCCCCGGCAAGCAGTACTTC.

This clonotype was counted a few times. This chain connects TRBV12-3 or TRBV12-4 to TRBJ2-3, with 13 positions matching TRBD2. With 9 bases clipped from V and 0 bases from J, the junction kept 6 bases outside the gene matches. This CDR3 contains 16 residues. This chain's CDR3 is CASTSGGAGSTDTQYF. The CDR3 nucleotides read TGTGCCAGTACTAGCGGGGGGGCCGGAAGCACAGATACGCAGTATTTT.

The rearrangement joins TRBV29-1 to TRBJ1-1; 7 bases fit TRBD1. The CDR3 length is 14 residues. Germline CDR1 is SQVTM and CDR2 is ANQGSEA. Unmatched junction bases numbered 8, after V lost 1 base and J lost 6 bases. The CDR3 region has the DNA TGCAGCGTTGAAGGCCAACAGGGGCTGGCTGAAGCTTTCTTT. As protein: CSVEGQQGLAEAFF. The complete variable domain, with remaining parts taken from reference TRBV29-1 and TRBJ1-1, reads SAVISQKPSRDICQRGTSLTIQCQVDSQVTMMFWYRQQPGQSLTLIATANQGSEATYESGFVIDKFPISRPNLTFSTLTVSNMSPEDSSIYLCSVEGQQGLAEAFFGQGTRLTVV.

The chain uses TRBV7-9 and TRBJ2-1; D gene uncertain. CDR1 SEHNR and CDR2 FQNEAQ come from the germline V gene (reference sequence). V was clipped by 5 bases and J by 9 bases, with 14 bases between them. This CDR3 spans 13 amino acids. The CDR3 nucleotides read TGTGCCAGCAGCCCCCCCCACACCACTGAGCAGTTCTTC. Protein product: CASSPPHTTEQFF.

This clonotype was seen many times. The CDR3 bases are TGTGCCAGCCGCGCGGGAGTCCCCTACAATGAGCAGTTCTTC. It codes for CASRAGVPYNEQFF. This chain links TRBV7-2 with TRBJ2-1, with TRBD2 matching over 7 bases. The V and J ends lost 8 bases and 2 bases, in that order; junction bases with no gene match: 6. The CDR3 covers 14 residues. Germline CDR1 is SGHTA and CDR2 is FQGNSA.

J is TRBJ2-3 and V is TRBV7-9; the D gene is possibly TRBD2 (5 bases). Germline loops: CDR1 SEHNR, CDR2 FQNEAQ (reference sequence). Deletions cut 6 bases from V and 1 base from J, with 20 bases between. The CDR3 is 17 residues long. In DNA form, the CDR3 reads TGTGCCAGCAGTGCCTTTTGGCGGAAGAGGGGCACAGATACGCAGTATTTT. It translates to CASSAFWRKRGTDTQYF.

This clonotype was recorded many times. The chain combines TRBV7-2 with TRBJ2-7; 10 nucleotides line up with TRBD2. CDR3 length: 14 amino acids. The germline V gene encodes CDR1 SGHTA and CDR2 FQGNSA. The junction had 8 bases not matched to a gene; V was cut back by 8 bases and J by 4 bases. The CDR3 nucleotides read TGTGCCAGCGCTCCGACTAGCGGGTTTTACGAGCAGTACTTC. Protein: CASAPTSGFYEQYF.

This clonotype was detected only a few times. The chain combines TRBV6-5 with TRBJ2-1; TRBD2 aligns across 14 bases. The CDR3 covers 14 residues. J gave up 15 bases and V 4 bases, and 8 bases lay outside the gene matches. Germline lookup yields CDR1 MNHEY and CDR2 SVGAGI. The CDR3 region has the DNA TGTGCCAGCAGTTCCGGACTAGCGGGAGGCCTTCGGTTCTTC. It specifies CASSSGLAGGLRFF.

In its sample, this clonotype was seen a few times. This sequence joins TRBV6-2 or TRBV6-3 and TRBJ2-5, with 7 bases that match TRBD2. The germline V gene has CDR1 MNHEY and CDR2 SVGEGT. V was clipped by 5 bases and J by 4 bases; unmatched bases: 4. The CDR3 is 13 residues long. The CDR3 protein is CASSVPSGETQYF. DNA for the CDR3: TGTGCCAGCAGTGTCCCTAGCGGAGAGACCCAGTACTTC.

This clonotype turned up a few times. The chain couples TRBV7-2 to TRBJ2-7; 8 bases align to TRBD2. Germline loops: CDR1 SGHTA, CDR2 FQGNSA. The CDR3 loop spans 16 amino acids. The trim removed 1 base at V and 2 bases at J, leaving 7 bases unmatched. This chain's CDR3 is CASSLGLSGGAYEQYF. CDR3 nucleotide sequence: TGTGCCAGCAGCTTAGGCTTAAGCGGGGGAGCCTACGAGCAGTACTTC.

This clonotype was recorded many times. The chain links TRBV18 to TRBJ2-7; tentative D call: TRBD2 (5 bases). Trimming removed 8 bases at V and 0 bases at J, with 14 bases between. The CDR3 contains 14 residues. Germline V lookup: CDR1 KGHSH, CDR2 LQKENI. CDR3 amino acids: CASSPTGSSYEQYF. The CDR3 nucleotides read TGTGCCAGCAGTCCGACGGGAAGCTCCTACGAGCAGTACTTC.

This clonotype has a single count. V gene TRBV28 combines with J gene TRBJ1-3; 8 bases line up with TRBD1. CDR1 and CDR2 (germline): MDHEN, SYDVKM. This CDR3 comprises 15 residues. J gave up 5 bases and V 7 bases, and 10 bases lay outside the gene matches. Here the CDR3 reads CASTYNGQGRNTIYF. CDR3 DNA: TGTGCCAGCACCTATAACGGACAGGGTAGAAACACCATATATTTT.

This clonotype was detected a few times. The V gene is TRBV7-2, the J gene TRBJ2-1, with unresolved D. CDR3 length equals 14 residues. The V end lost 4 bases, the J end lost 10 bases, and 17 bases lay between the germline ends. Germline V lookup: CDR1 SGHTA, CDR2 FQGNSA. The DNA for the CDR3 is TGTGCCAGCAGCTCGCAGGTAGGCGGTCGGGAGCAGTTCTTC. Its protein is CASSSQVGGREQFF.

V is TRBV6-8 and J is TRBJ2-7; 9 bases are shared with TRBD1. CDR1 and CDR2 from the germline V gene are MNHGY and SAAAGT. There are 17 residues in the CDR3. Trimming at V came to 0 bases and at J to 0 bases, leaving 6 bases not matched to a gene. The CDR3 DNA follows: TGTGCCAGCAGTTACTCGGGGACAGGGTTGTTCTCCTACGAGCAGTACTTC. It is translated as CASSYSGTGLFSYEQYF.

In its sample, this clonotype was seen a few times. The rearrangement uses TRBV2 and TRBJ2-1, with D possibly being TRBD2 (6 bases). The ends were cut back, 4 bases at V and 0 bases at J, with 13 bases in the middle. Germline V CDR1 and CDR2: SNHLY, FYNNEI. This CDR3 is 16 amino acids long. The chain's CDR3 is CASSAVLALSYNEQFF. CDR3 DNA sequence: TGTGCCAGCAGTGCGGTACTAGCCCTCTCCTACAATGAGCAGTTCTTC.

This clonotype came up a few times. The V call is TRBV20-1, the J call TRBJ2-7; D is possibly TRBD1 or TRBD2 (5 bases each). Germline CDR1 DFQATT, CDR2 SNEGSKA (reference sequence). Trimming cost V 0 bases and J 9 bases, with 15 bases left between them. This CDR3 has 13 residues. DNA for the CDR3: TGCAGTGCTAGAGATCCGCAGGGTGCGGGGCAGTACTTC. It specifies CSARDPQGAGQYF.

Only a few counts were recorded for this clonotype. The gene calls are TRBV7-9 and TRBJ2-1, with 15 bases lining up with TRBD2. Germline V gene sequence: CDR1 SEHNR, CDR2 FQNEAQ (reference sequence). This CDR3 comprises 19 residues. Trimming at V came to 4 bases and at J to 2 bases, leaving 9 bases not matched to a gene. CDR3 DNA: TGTGCCAGCAGCTCCACAAGGACTAGCGGGAGGGTAACCTACAATGAGCAGTTCTTC. Translated, it gives CASSSTRTSGRVTYNEQFF.

This clonotype was counted between two and nine times. The chain combines TRBV5-1 with TRBJ2-1, with a tentative D call TRBD2 (6 bases). V dropped 0 bases and J dropped 6 bases, with 7 bases sitting between them. The germline gives CDR1 SGHRS, CDR2 YFSETQ. CDR3 length: 13 residues. DNA for the CDR3: TGCGCCAGCAGCTTGGAGACTAGCAATGAGCAGTTCTTC. Translating gives CASSLETSNEQFF.

The rearrangement links TRBV7-6 to TRBJ2-1, with D maybe TRBD2 (5 bases). Germline CDR1 SGHVS, CDR2 FNYEAQ. This CDR3 is 17 amino acids long. Trimming took 5 bases from V and 0 from J, leaving 17 bases between them. Here the CDR3 reads CASSRAGLESSYNEQFF. CDR3 sequence (DNA): TGTGCCAGCAGCCGCGCGGGTTTGGAGAGCTCCTACAATGAGCAGTTCTTC. Complete variable domain (other parts from reference TRBV7-6 and TRBJ2-1): GAGVSQSPRYKVTKRGQDVALRCDPISGHVSLYWYRQALGQGPEFLTYFNYEAQQDKSGLPNDRFSAERPEGSISTLTIQRTEQRDSAMYRCASSRAGLESSYNEQFFGPGTRLTVL.

This clonotype was found many times. The rearrangement links TRBV12-3 or TRBV12-4 to TRBJ1-4; 11 bases are a match to TRBD1. The CDR3 totals 15 residues. The V segment lost 6 bases and the J segment 7 bases; nucleotides outside the gene matches: 7. As DNA, the CDR3 is TGTGCCAGCAGCCCCTGGACAGGGGGCTCTGAAAAACTGTTTTTT. This gives the protein CASSPWTGGSEKLFF.

V gene TRBV14 combines with J gene TRBJ1-5, with D perhaps TRBD1 (6 bases). In germline, CDR1 is SGHDN, CDR2 FVKESK. The V end was cut by 1 base, the J end by 0 bases, with 19 bases between. CDR3 length equals 19 residues. DNA of the CDR3: TGTGCCAGCAGCCAAGTCAGGGGAGGACTTATACTTAGCAATCAGCCCCAGCATTTT. It specifies CASSQVRGGLILSNQPQHF.